These 26 T cell receptor beta chains were sequenced from one sample in a study of blood T cell repertoires in COVID-19. Some clones are missing from TCRdb's copy, which holds only in-frame ones; the method was immunoSEQ multiplex PCR. The table records about 110,000 clones, 85% to 90% of them present only once. Sequenced: peripheral blood. The receptors derive from a human donor in a cohort sampled during active COVID-19.

This clone has just one count. The chain joins TRBV6-5 to TRBJ2-7; TRBD1 is a possible D gene (6 bases). The V and J ends lost 7 bases and 0 bases respectively, with 16 bases between them. CDR1 is MNHEY, CDR2 SVGAGI, per germline. The CDR3 is 15 residues long. The CDR3 is CASTWTVSSSYEQYF. The CDR3 bases are TGTGCCAGCACCTGGACAGTTTCGAGCTCCTACGAGCAGTACTTC.

The chain couples TRBV6-5 to TRBJ1-3; D is ambiguous. Germline V gene sequence: CDR1 MNHEY, CDR2 SVGAGI. Trimming cost V 8 bases and J 3 bases, with 11 bases left between them. CDR3 length: 13 amino acids. This CDR3 is CASDLGGGNTIYF. The CDR3 DNA reads TGTGCCAGCGACCTAGGTGGTGGAAACACCATATATTTT.

The chain uses TRBV5-6 and TRBJ2-5, with TRBD1 matching 8 bases. The CDR3 is 14 residues long. CDR1 and CDR2 (germline): SGHDT, YYEEEE. Losses at the gene ends were 1 base for V and 5 bases for J; bases not matched to a gene: 4. CDR3 protein: CASSLSRGRETQYF. The CDR3 DNA follows: TGTGCCAGCAGCTTGAGCAGGGGGCGGGAGACCCAGTACTTC.

This clone has only one observation. This chain links TRBV27 with TRBJ1-2; D is perhaps TRBD1 (5 bases). Trimming shortened V by 3 bases and J by 4 bases, and 12 bases separated the two germline ends. Germline V gives CDR1 MNHEY, CDR2 SMNVEV (reference sequence). The CDR3 contains 14 residues. CDR3 DNA: TGTGCCAGCAGTTTTAGCAGGGAGGGCTATGGCTACACCTTC. Its protein product is CASSFSREGYGYTF.

The V and J genes are TRBV18 and TRBJ1-3; 8 bases map to TRBD1. This CDR3 has 17 amino acids. Germline CDR1 reads KGHSH; CDR2 reads LQKENI. The junction had 13 bases not matched to a gene; V was cut back by 1 base and J by 8 bases. CDR3 in amino acids: CASSPLTTGVGLDTIYF. The CDR3 DNA reads TGTGCCAGCTCACCACTCACGACAGGGGTCGGGCTGGACACCATATATTTT.

The rearrangement joins TRBV5-6 to TRBJ2-7; D perhaps matches TRBD1 (6 bases). Germline V gene lookup returns CDR1 SGHDT and CDR2 YYEEEE. CDR3 length: 14 residues. The V gene lost 4 bases and the J gene lost 5 bases, with 16 bases spanning the gap. The CDR3 sequence is CASSRPDRSNEQYF. CDR3 bases: TGTGCCAGCAGCCGCCCGGACAGATCTAACGAGCAGTACTTC.

This clone appeared a few times. The V gene is TRBV12-3 or TRBV12-4, the J gene TRBJ1-2; maybe TRBD1 (5 bases). The V gene lost 4 bases and the J gene lost 9 bases, with 15 bases spanning the gap. The CDR3 has 13 residues. CDR3 sequence (DNA): TGTGCCAGCAGTTCGCCGGTGGGGCGTCGCTACACCTTC. Amino acids: CASSSPVGRRYTF.

The chain couples TRBV19 to TRBJ2-3, with D possibly matching TRBD2 (6 bases). The CDR3 extends over 16 amino acids. Trimming left V 3 bases short and J 3 bases short, with 16 bases between. The germline gives CDR1 LNHDA, CDR2 SQIVND (reference sequence). The CDR3 region is CASSIGGGIVTDTQYF. For the CDR3, the DNA is TGTGCCAGTAGTATTGGCGGAGGGATAGTTACAGATACGCAGTATTTT.

The CDR3 loop is CSVLSGTGGEQYF. CDR3 sequence (DNA): TGCAGCGTCTTATCCGGGACAGGGGGCGAGCAGTACTTC. The chain employs TRBV29-1 and TRBJ2-7; 11 nucleotides agree with TRBD1. The V segment lost 6 bases and the J segment 6 bases; nucleotides outside the gene matches: 7. Germline V lookup: CDR1 SQVTM, CDR2 ANQGSEA. The CDR3 is 13 amino acids.

This chain links TRBV7-3 with TRBJ2-3, with 11 bases lining up with TRBD2. J gave up 6 bases and V 4 bases, and 9 bases lay outside the gene matches. Germline CDR1 SGHTA, CDR2 FQGTGA. This CDR3 region has 16 residues. The CDR3 is CASSSYSGGASDTQYF. Written as DNA, the CDR3 is TGTGCCAGCAGCTCATATAGCGGGGGGGCATCGGATACGCAGTATTTT.

This chain connects TRBV23-1 to TRBJ2-1; D might be TRBD2 (6 bases). TRBV23-1 is treated as an ORF (open reading frame) with a function not yet certain. V was clipped by 5 bases and J by 5 bases, with 22 bases between them. The CDR3 is 17 amino acids. CDR3 bases: TGCGCCAGCAGTTTATACCGGTCCGGGAGTCTACACAATGAGCAGTTCTTC. It translates to CASSLYRSGSLHNEQFF.

The chain couples TRBV4-3 to TRBJ2-2, with a possible D match to TRBD2 (6 bases). This CDR3 contains 18 residues. The V end was cut by 4 bases, the J end by 1 base, with 19 bases between. Germline V gene lookup returns CDR1 LGHNA and CDR2 YSLEER. The CDR3 loop reads CASSPTVWGSGNTGELFF. CDR3 DNA: TGCGCCAGCAGCCCCACTGTTTGGGGTAGCGGGAACACCGGGGAGCTGTTTTTT.

The rearrangement joins TRBV9 to TRBJ2-7; 14 bases fit TRBD2. V shed 4 bases and J 0 bases; nucleotides not matched to a gene: 3. In germline, CDR1 is SGDLS, CDR2 YYNGEE. The CDR3 totals 16 residues. The CDR3 region is CASSPGTSGSSYEQYF. CDR3 sequence (DNA): TGTGCCAGCAGCCCCGGGACTAGCGGGAGCTCCTACGAGCAGTACTTC.

The CDR3 DNA sequence: TGTGCCAGCAGTTTTTTTCAGGGGGCTGAAGCTTTCTTT. Amino acids: CASSFFQGAEAFF. This rearrangement joins TRBV12-3 or TRBV12-4 to TRBJ1-1, with 7 positions matching TRBD1. This CDR3 has 13 amino acids. After removal of 3 bases from V and 6 bases from J, the junction contained 4 bases not matched to a gene.

J is TRBJ1-2 and V is TRBV29-1, with TRBD1 as a possible D gene (6 bases). Germline V gene sequence: CDR1 SQVTM, CDR2 ANQGSEA. Trimming removed 4 bases at V and 2 bases at J, with 14 bases between. The CDR3 length is 14 residues. CDR3: CSVGRNRANYGYTF. The CDR3, as DNA: TGCAGCGTTGGGCGGAACAGGGCAAACTATGGCTACACCTTC. The full variable domain, completed using reference TRBV29-1 and TRBJ1-2, is SAVISQKPSRDICQRGTSLTIQCQVDSQVTMMFWYRQQPGQSLTLIATANQGSEATYESGFVIDKFPISRPNLTFSTLTVSNMSPEDSSIYLCSVGRNRANYGYTFGSGTRLTVV.

J is TRBJ1-2 and V is TRBV19, with 9 bases lining up with TRBD1. The CDR3 loop spans 16 amino acids. The germline V gene encodes CDR1 LNHDA and CDR2 SQIVND (reference sequence). The J segment lost 3 bases and the V segment lost 5 bases, leaving 10 bases of the junction unmatched. This CDR3 is CASSSYRGPWDYGYTF. The CDR3 bases are TGTGCCAGTAGTTCATACAGGGGGCCTTGGGACTATGGCTACACCTTC.

This chain connects TRBV28 to TRBJ2-1; D unclear. V lost 7 bases and J 6 bases, leaving 16 bases between the germline ends. CDR1 and CDR2 (germline): MDHEN, SYDVKM. This CDR3 has 14 amino acids. The CDR3 region is CASIRQVTGNEQFF. Written as DNA, the CDR3 is TGTGCCAGCATCCGGCAGGTCACTGGCAATGAGCAGTTCTTC.

The chain is built from TRBV6-4 and TRBJ1-1; no definite D call. Germline V lookup: CDR1 MRHNA, CDR2 SNTAGT. The V and J ends lost 8 bases and 1 base respectively, with 14 bases between them. CDR3 length: 14 amino acids. CDR3: CASQMDEGNTEAFF. In DNA form, the CDR3 reads TGTGCCAGCCAAATGGACGAGGGGAACACTGAAGCTTTCTTT.

The table lists this clone with a count of one. The rearrangement links TRBV2 to TRBJ2-7, with 7 positions matching TRBD1. Germline V CDR1 and CDR2: SNHLY, FYNNEI. The CDR3 is made up of 15 amino acids. V gave up 5 bases and J gave up 4 bases; unmatched junction bases: 11. The CDR3 bases are TGTGCCAGCAGTTTAGACAGGGCCGAGGGGTACGAGCAGTACTTC. Its translation: CASSLDRAEGYEQYF.

The chain has TRBV11-3 and TRBJ2-1; 9 bases agree with TRBD2. Unmatched junction bases numbered 19, after V lost 5 bases and J lost 2 bases. This CDR3 spans 20 amino acids. The germline CDR1 and CDR2 sequences are SGHNT and YENEEA. CDR3 DNA: TGTGCCAGCAGCCAGAGGTCCGGGACTAGCAGGGGTGGCGCCTACAATGAGCAGTTCTTC. It codes for CASSQRSGTSRGGAYNEQFF. Complete variable domain (other parts from reference TRBV11-3 and TRBJ2-1): EAGVVQSPRYKIIEKKQPVAFWCNPISGHNTLYWYLQNLGQGPELLIRYENEEAVDDSQLPKDRFSAERLKGVDSTLKIQPAELGDSAVYLCASSQRSGTSRGGAYNEQFFGPGTRLTVL.

The rearrangement links TRBV28 to TRBJ2-3, with 7 bases that match TRBD2. CDR3 length: 15 amino acids. CDR1 MDHEN and CDR2 SYDVKM come from the germline V gene. J gave up 0 bases and V 4 bases, and 4 bases lay outside the gene matches. The chain's CDR3 is CASSSDSGSTDTQYF. The CDR3 nucleotides read TGTGCCAGCAGTTCGGATAGCGGGAGCACAGATACGCAGTATTTT.

This chain joins TRBV13 and TRBJ2-3, with TRBD2 matching over 9 bases. From germline, CDR1 is PRHDT and CDR2 FYEKMQ (reference sequence). Losses at the gene ends were 3 bases for V and 4 bases for J; bases not matched to a gene: 5. The CDR3 runs to 15 residues. In DNA form, the CDR3 reads TGTGCCAGCAGCTTTGGCGGGGGGGCATCAGATACGCAGTATTTT. Translation: CASSFGGGASDTQYF.

The chain is built from TRBV29-1 and TRBJ2-1, with TRBD2 identical over 7 bases. CDR1 SQVTM and CDR2 ANQGSEA come from the germline V gene. The CDR3 sequence is 13 residues long. The J segment lost 4 bases and the V segment lost 3 bases, leaving 3 bases of the junction unmatched. The CDR3 nucleotides read TGCAGCGTTGAGAGGCGGGGGTACAATGAGCAGTTCTTC. Its translation is CSVERRGYNEQFF.

The chain carries TRBV7-6 and TRBJ2-7, with D maybe TRBD2 (6 bases). Germline CDR1 and CDR2: SGHVS and FNYEAQ. CDR3 size: 15 residues. Deletions cut 2 bases from V and 3 bases from J, with 14 bases between. The CDR3 is CASSLLPSVVYEQYF. In DNA, the CDR3 is TGTGCCAGCAGCTTATTACCTAGCGTAGTCTACGAGCAGTACTTC.

Many counts were recorded for this clone. The genes are TRBV6-6 and TRBJ2-5, with TRBD2 matching 9 bases. The junction had 3 bases not matched to a gene; V was cut back by 5 bases and J by 2 bases. The CDR3 has 14 amino acids. CDR1 and CDR2 (germline): MNHNY, SVGAGI (reference sequence). DNA for the CDR3: TGTGCCAGCAGTATTCTAGCGGGACAAGAGACCCAGTACTTC. Protein product: CASSILAGQETQYF.

CDR3 in amino acids: CASSLSRTAYGYTF. The CDR3 DNA reads as TGTGCCAGCAGCTTGTCACGGACAGCCTATGGCTACACCTTC. V and J are TRBV5-6 and TRBJ1-2, with a weak D call TRBD1 (6 bases). The CDR3 has 14 residues. Germline V gene sequence: CDR1 SGHDT, CDR2 YYEEEE. Trimming cost V 1 base and J 4 bases, with 11 bases left between them.